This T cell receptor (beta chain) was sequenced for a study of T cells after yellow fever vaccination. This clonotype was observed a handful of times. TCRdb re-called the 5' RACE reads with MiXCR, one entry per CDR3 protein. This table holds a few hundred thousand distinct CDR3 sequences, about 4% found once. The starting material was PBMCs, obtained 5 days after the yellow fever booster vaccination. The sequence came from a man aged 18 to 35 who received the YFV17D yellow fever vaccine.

The CDR3 coding sequence is TGCAGTGCAACCGGGGGACAGGGTAATGAAAAACTGTTTTTT. This gives the protein CSATGGQGNEKLFF. The chain recombines TRBV20-1 with TRBJ1-4; TRBD1 agrees at 9 bases. The junction had 6 bases not matched to a gene; V was cut back by 6 bases and J by 4 bases. This CDR3 spans 14 amino acids. Per germline, CDR1 DFQATT and CDR2 SNEGSKA (reference sequence).